This T cell receptor (beta chain) was profiled in a study of beta chain features in type 1 diabetes. Whole-study results and caveats: The study found moderately but significantly shorter TCRB CDR3s in all four CD4+ subsets of Type 1 diabetes patients. Healthy donors had naive, central memory and Treg TCRB repertoires that appeared less similar than those seen among patients.

This clone was detected only a few times. The target antigen is unknown. Expressed TCRB transcripts were sequenced, since all the RNA that had been isolated was reverse transcribed. Method: immunoSEQ multiplex PCR; TCRdb's copy keeps in-frame clones and lacks some. Of 95,000 to 150,000 clones listed, less than 20% are singletons. The sequencing input was central memory CD4+ T cells from blood. This TCR was sampled from a man aged 25-45 years with type 1 diabetes.

As DNA, the CDR3 is TGCAGCGTCAACCGGGACAGGGGAAATTATGAGCAGTTCTTC. Encoded protein: CSVNRDRGNYEQFF. The chain joins TRBV29-1 to TRBJ2-1; 10 bases align to TRBD1. The CDR3 spans 14 residues. CDR1 SQVTM and CDR2 ANQGSEA come from the germline V gene. V lost 6 bases to trimming and J lost 8 bases; unmatched junction nucleotides: 10.